In its sample, the clone carrying this T cell receptor beta chain was seen a few times. The source of the sample is a study of molecular identifiers for immune sequencing clone quantification. The V and J ends lost 4 bases and 6 bases, in that order; junction bases with no gene match: 9. The CDR3 contains 15 residues. CDR1 is MNHNY, CDR2 SVGAGI, per germline (reference sequence). TCRdb passed the PCR reads through MiXCR, listing each CDR3 protein once. The table includes some 590,000 distinct CDR3 sequences, about 25% detected once. This TCR was recovered from a human donor in good health. Some libraries in this study had Jurkat cell RNA spiked in. V is TRBV6-6 and J is TRBJ1-2, with TRBD1 matching over 9 bases. Sequenced input: naive CD8+ T cells from blood, with Jurkat cell RNA spiked in. The sample's subset: FACS-sorted CD8+CD4-CCR7+CD45RA+ naive T cells. The CDR3 spells CASSSAGTGSDGYTF. In DNA, the CDR3 is TGTGCCAGCAGTTCAGCGGGGACAGGGTCAGATGGCTACACCTTC.